This T cell receptor beta chain was recorded in a study of T cell repertoires in cytomegalovirus infection. Germline V gives CDR1 SGHAT, CDR2 FQNNGV. CDR3 length: 15 residues. V was pared by 3 bases and J by 3 bases, with 13 bases between. TCRdb re-derived calls from the reads in MiXCR, one entry per CDR3 protein. The data show 310,000 or so distinct CDR3 sequences, about a quarter seen once. This clonotype has at least ten counts. Material: PBMCs. The sequence was obtained from a human donor in good health (CMV status not recorded). Some clones in this sample may be carry-over from other donors' samples. The gene calls are TRBV11-2 and TRBJ2-3; the D gene is possibly TRBD2 (5 bases). The CDR3 DNA reads TGTGCCAGCAGCTTCCACCTCCCGGGGACAGATACGCAGTATTTT. It specifies CASSFHLPGTDTQYF.